This T cell receptor (beta chain) was found in a study of cytomegalovirus exposure and HLA in healthy donors. General study results and limits: Later analysis revealed greater clonal expansion in HLA-associated TCR beta chains than in equally common others. Later analysis identified a missense DCLRE1C variant that was linked to TCR beta V- and J-gene trimming.

For this clone: What it binds is not known.

PCR involved 60 Vbeta and 13 Jbeta primers. Sequencing was performed with immunoSEQ multiplex PCR; in TCRdb, only in-frame clones are kept and a portion is missing. Altogether 80,000 to 100,000 clones are present, around four fifths being singletons, with the ten largest covering about 7%. The clonotype originates from a man between 45 and 60 years old in good health and CMV-seropositive. Input material: PBMCs.

CDR3 sequence (DNA): TGTGCCAGCAGCCAAGTGGACAGGGACCACGAGCAGTACTTC. Translating it yields CASSQVDRDHEQYF. The chain links TRBV4-2 to TRBJ2-7; 8 bases match TRBD1. The germline V gene has CDR1 LGHNA and CDR2 YNFKEQ. The CDR3 runs to 14 residues. The trim removed 1 base at V and 5 bases at J, leaving 4 bases unmatched.